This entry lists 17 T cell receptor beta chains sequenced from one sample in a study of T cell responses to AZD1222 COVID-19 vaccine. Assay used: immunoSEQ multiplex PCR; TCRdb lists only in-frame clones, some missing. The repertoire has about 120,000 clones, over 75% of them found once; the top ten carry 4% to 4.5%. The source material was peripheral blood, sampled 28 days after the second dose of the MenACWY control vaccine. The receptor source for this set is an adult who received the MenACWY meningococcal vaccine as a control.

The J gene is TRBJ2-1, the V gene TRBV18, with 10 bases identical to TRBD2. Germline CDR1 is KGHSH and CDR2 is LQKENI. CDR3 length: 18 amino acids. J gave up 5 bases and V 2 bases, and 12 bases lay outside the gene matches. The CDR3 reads CASSPTAGLAEVDNEQFF. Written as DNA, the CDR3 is TGTGCCAGCTCACCAACCGCTGGACTAGCGGAAGTTGACAATGAGCAGTTCTTC. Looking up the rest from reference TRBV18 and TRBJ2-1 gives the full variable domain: NAGVMQNPRHLVRRRGQEARLRCSPMKGHSHVYWYRQLPEEGLKFMVYLQKENIIDESGMPKERFSAEFPKEGPSILRIQQVVRGDSAAYFCASSPTAGLAEVDNEQFFGPGTRLTVL.

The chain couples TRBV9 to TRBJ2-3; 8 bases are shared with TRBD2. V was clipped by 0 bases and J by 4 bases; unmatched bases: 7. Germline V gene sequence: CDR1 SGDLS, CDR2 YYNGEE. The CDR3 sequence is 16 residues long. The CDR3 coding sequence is TGTGCCAGCAGCGTAGAGATCGGGGGGGCTGCAGATACGCAGTATTTT. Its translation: CASSVEIGGAADTQYF.

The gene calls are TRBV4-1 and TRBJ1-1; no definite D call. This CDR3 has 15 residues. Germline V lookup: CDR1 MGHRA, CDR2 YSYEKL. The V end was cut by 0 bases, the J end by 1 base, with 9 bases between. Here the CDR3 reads CASSQDGWTNTEAFF. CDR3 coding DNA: TGCGCCAGCAGCCAAGACGGGTGGACGAACACTGAAGCTTTCTTT.

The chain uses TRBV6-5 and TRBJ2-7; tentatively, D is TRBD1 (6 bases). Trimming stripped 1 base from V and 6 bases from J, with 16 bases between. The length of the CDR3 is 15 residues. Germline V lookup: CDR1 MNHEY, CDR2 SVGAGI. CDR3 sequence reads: CASSYFGRGGSEQYF. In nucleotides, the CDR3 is TGTGCCAGCAGTTACTTCGGGCGAGGGGGAAGCGAGCAGTACTTC.

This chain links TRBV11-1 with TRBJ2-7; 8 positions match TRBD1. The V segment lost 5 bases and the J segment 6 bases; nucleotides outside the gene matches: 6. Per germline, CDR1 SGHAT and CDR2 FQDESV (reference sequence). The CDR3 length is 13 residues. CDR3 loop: CASSRETGVEQYV. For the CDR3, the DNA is TGTGCCAGCAGCCGCGAGACAGGGGTCGAGCAGTACGTC.

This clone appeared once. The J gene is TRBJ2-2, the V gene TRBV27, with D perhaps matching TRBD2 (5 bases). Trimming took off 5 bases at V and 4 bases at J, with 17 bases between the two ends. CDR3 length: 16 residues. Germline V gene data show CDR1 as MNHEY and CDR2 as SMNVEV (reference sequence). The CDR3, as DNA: TGTGCCAGCAGTGACGAAGCTGGACTCGGCACCGGGGAGCTGTTTTTT. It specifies CASSDEAGLGTGELFF.

The CDR3 DNA is TGTGCCAGCAGCTTCCTCAGGGAAGCGAACACCGGGGAGCTGTTTTTT. The encoded protein is CASSFLREANTGELFF. This chain joins TRBV5-4 and TRBJ2-2; the D gene is possibly TRBD1 (5 bases). The CDR3 runs 16 residues. Per germline, CDR1 SGHNT and CDR2 YYREEE (reference sequence). V was trimmed by 2 bases and J by 0 bases, leaving 11 bases between them.

CDR3 in DNA: TGCAGTGCTAGAGATTATGGTGAGCAGTTCTTC. It codes for CSARDYGEQFF. This chain joins TRBV20-1 and TRBJ2-1; no clear D. The germline V and J ends were trimmed by 0 bases and 9 bases, with 6 bases remaining between them. This CDR3 has 11 residues. Germline V lookup: CDR1 DFQATT, CDR2 SNEGSKA (reference sequence).

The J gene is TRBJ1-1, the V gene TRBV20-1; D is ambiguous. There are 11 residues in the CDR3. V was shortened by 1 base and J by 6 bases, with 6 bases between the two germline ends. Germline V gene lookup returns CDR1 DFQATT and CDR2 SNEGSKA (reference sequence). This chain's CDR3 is CSARVGAEAFF. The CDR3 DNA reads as TGCAGTGCTAGAGTTGGCGCTGAAGCTTTCTTT.

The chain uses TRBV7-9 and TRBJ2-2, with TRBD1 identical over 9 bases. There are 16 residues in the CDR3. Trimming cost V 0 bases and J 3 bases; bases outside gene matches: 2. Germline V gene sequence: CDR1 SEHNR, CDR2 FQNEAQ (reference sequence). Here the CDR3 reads CASSLAQGAHTGELFF. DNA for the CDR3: TGTGCCAGCAGCTTAGCACAGGGGGCGCACACCGGGGAGCTGTTTTTT.

Written as DNA, the CDR3 is TGTGCCAGTAGTGAGGATTGGGGACAGGAAGACTTTGGCTACACCTTC. It yields the protein CASSEDWGQEDFGYTF. The chain is built from TRBV19 and TRBJ1-2; 8 nucleotides match TRBD1. After removal of 5 bases from V and 7 bases from J, the junction contained 15 bases not matched to a gene. Germline lookup yields CDR1 LNHDA and CDR2 SQIVND (reference sequence). The CDR3 has 16 residues.

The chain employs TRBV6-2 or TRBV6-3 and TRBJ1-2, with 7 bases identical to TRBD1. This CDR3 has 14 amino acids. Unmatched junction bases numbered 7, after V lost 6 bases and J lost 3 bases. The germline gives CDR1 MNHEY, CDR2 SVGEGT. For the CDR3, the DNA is TGTGCCAGCAGCCGGGGCAGGGGGGACTATGGCTACACCTTC. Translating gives CASSRGRGDYGYTF.

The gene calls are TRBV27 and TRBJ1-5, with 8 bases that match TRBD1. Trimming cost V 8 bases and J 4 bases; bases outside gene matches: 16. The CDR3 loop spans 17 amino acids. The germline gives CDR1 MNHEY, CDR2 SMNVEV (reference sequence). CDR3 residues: CASADRGGTHPNQPQHF. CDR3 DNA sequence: TGTGCCAGCGCTGACAGGGGCGGAACACACCCGAATCAGCCCCAGCATTTT.

CDR3 protein: CASSRDRDTGELFF. CDR3 in DNA: TGTGCCAGCAGTCGGGACAGGGACACCGGGGAGCTGTTTTTT. The V gene is TRBV6-5, the J gene TRBJ2-2; 9 bases match TRBD1. The trim removed 5 bases at V and 3 bases at J, leaving 1 base unmatched. Germline V lookup: CDR1 MNHEY, CDR2 SVGAGI. This CDR3 region has 14 residues.

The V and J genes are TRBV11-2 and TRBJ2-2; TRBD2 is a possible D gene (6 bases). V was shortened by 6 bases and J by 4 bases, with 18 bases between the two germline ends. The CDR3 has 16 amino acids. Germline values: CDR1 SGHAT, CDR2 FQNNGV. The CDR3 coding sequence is TGTGCCAGCAGTACGGGAAGGGCCGGGAGCACCGGGGAGCTGTTTTTT. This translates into CASSTGRAGSTGELFF.

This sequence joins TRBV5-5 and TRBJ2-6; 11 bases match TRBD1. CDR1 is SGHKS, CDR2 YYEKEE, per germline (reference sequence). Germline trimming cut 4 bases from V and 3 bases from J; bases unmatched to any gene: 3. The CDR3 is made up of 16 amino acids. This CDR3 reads CASSGQGAVGANVLTF. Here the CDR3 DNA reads TGTGCCAGCAGCGGACAGGGGGCGGTTGGGGCCAACGTCCTGACTTTC.

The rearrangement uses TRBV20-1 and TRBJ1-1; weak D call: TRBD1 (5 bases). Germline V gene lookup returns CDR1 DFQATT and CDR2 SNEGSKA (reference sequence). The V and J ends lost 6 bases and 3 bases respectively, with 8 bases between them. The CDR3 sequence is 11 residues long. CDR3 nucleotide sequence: TGCAGTGCCCAGGGTGACACTGAAGCTTTCTTT. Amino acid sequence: CSAQGDTEAFF.